This TCR beta chain was recorded in a study of T-cell memory formation after mild COVID-19. For the study at large: Largely donor-specific TCR clusters were found.

Findings and caveats of the study: Later expanders leaned toward CD4+, whereas clones contracting from day 15 to 85 were balanced CD4/CD8. Contracting CD4+ clones lay largely in CM and EM, with CD8+ ones residing in EMRA.

V was trimmed by 2 bases and J by 7 bases, leaving 8 bases between them. Germline V lookup: CDR1 LGHDT, CDR2 YNNKEL (reference sequence). The CDR3 has 12 residues. The 5'RACE method, run with constant-segment primers, produced TCR alpha and TCR beta cDNA libraries (carrying sample barcodes and UMIs). Using its own MiXCR run on the 5' RACE reads, TCRdb lists one record per CDR3 protein. The sample lists about 130,000 distinct CDR3 sequences; over 15% were seen once. A remark on this clonotype: The antigen is undetermined.

The rearrangement joins TRBV3-1 to TRBJ1-1; D is undetermined. The sequence was collected from a man aged 18 to 30 who had mild COVID-19 (a few samples of this study predate the infection). Cell type and time point are not known. The source material was PBMCs or a T cell subset sorted from them (not recorded which). CDR3 bases: TGTGCCAGCAGCCAACGTACCCATGAAGCTTTCTTT. Translation gives CASSQRTHEAFF.